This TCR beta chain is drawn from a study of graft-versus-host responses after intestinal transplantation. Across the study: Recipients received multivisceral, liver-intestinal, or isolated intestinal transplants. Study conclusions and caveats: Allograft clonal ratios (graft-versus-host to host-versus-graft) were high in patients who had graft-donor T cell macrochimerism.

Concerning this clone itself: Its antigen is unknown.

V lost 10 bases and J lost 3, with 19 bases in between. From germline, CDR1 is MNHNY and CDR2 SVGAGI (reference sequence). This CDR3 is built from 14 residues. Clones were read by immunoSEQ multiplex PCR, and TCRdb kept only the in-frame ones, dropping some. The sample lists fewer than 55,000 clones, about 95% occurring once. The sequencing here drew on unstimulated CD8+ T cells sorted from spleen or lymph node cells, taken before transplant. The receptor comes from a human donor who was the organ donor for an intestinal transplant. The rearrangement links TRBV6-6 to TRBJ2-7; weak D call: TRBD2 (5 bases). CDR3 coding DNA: TGTGCCACCACTCTCTATGAGGGAAACTACGAGCAGTACTTC. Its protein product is CATTLYEGNYEQYF.